These 23 T cell receptor beta chains came from one sample sequenced in a study of cytomegalovirus exposure and HLA in healthy donors. Both 60 Vbeta primers and 13 Jbeta primers went into the PCR. Here immunoSEQ multiplex PCR was the method, and the copy in TCRdb shows in-frame clones only, minus some. The table lists 150,000 to 200,000 clones, around 83% of them singletons. The sequencing sample was made of PBMCs. Receptor source: a man younger than 35 in good health and CMV-seropositive.

The chain has TRBV7-9 and TRBJ1-2; a weak D match, TRBD1 (6 bases). The CDR3 sequence is 16 residues long. The germline V and J ends were trimmed by 0 bases and 3 bases, with 14 bases remaining between them. Germline V gene sequence: CDR1 SEHNR, CDR2 FQNEAQ (reference sequence). The DNA for the CDR3 is TGTGCCAGCAGCTTAGCGCTAACAGGGAGATACTATGGCTACACCTTC. Encoded protein: CASSLALTGRYYGYTF.

This clone was observed a few times. The rearrangement joins TRBV19 to TRBJ1-1, with D possibly matching TRBD1 (6 bases). The CDR3 covers 15 residues. The germline V gene encodes CDR1 LNHDA and CDR2 SQIVND (reference sequence). The germline V and J ends were trimmed by 6 bases and 0 bases, with 14 bases remaining between them. CDR3 region: CASSSQGALNTEAFF. The CDR3 DNA reads as TGTGCCAGTAGCTCACAGGGAGCTTTGAACACTGAAGCTTTCTTT. Using reference TRBV19 and TRBJ1-1 for the parts outside the CDR3, the full variable domain is DGGITQSPKYLFRKEGQNVTLSCEQNLNHDAMYWYRQDPGQGLRLIYYSQIVNDFQKGDIAEGYSVSREKKESFPLTVTSAQKNPTAFYLCASSSQGALNTEAFFGQGTRLTVV.

The chain has TRBV6-5 and TRBJ1-1; 9 nucleotides align to TRBD1. There are 12 residues in the CDR3. CDR1 is MNHEY and CDR2 is SVGAGI in the germline V gene. Unmatched junction bases numbered 3, after V lost 5 bases and J lost 8 bases. CDR3 sequence (DNA): TGTGCCAGCAGTCAAGGACAGGGGGAAGCTTTCTTT. It is translated as CASSQGQGEAFF.

The chain couples TRBV19 to TRBJ1-4; 8 bases agree with TRBD1. Losses at the gene ends were 2 bases for V and 7 bases for J; bases not matched to a gene: 6. This CDR3 contains 15 residues. CDR1 is LNHDA, CDR2 SQIVND, per germline (reference sequence). The DNA of the CDR3 is TGTGCCAGTAGTATAAGTGACAGGGGTGGTGAAAAACTGTTTTTT. Encoded protein: CASSISDRGGEKLFF.

This clone was seen only a few times. CDR3 sequence (DNA): TGTGCCAGCAGGTCAGGGGGTGTCGGGGCTAATGAGCAGTTCTTC. Protein sequence: CASRSGGVGANEQFF. The V call is TRBV9, the J call TRBJ2-1, with 7 bases aligning to TRBD1. Trimming took 5 bases from V and 7 from J; bases not matched to a gene: 12. CDR1 and CDR2 from the germline V gene are SGDLS and YYNGEE. The CDR3 consists of 15 residues. The variable domain in full, completed from reference TRBV9 and TRBJ2-1, reads DSGVTQTPKHLITATGQRVTLRCSPRSGDLSVYWYQQSLDQGLQFLIQYYNGEERAKGNILERFSAQQFPDLHSELNLSSLELGDSALYFCASRSGGVGANEQFFGPGTRLTVL.

The rearrangement links TRBV5-3 to TRBJ1-5, with D tentatively TRBD1 (5 bases). TRBV5-3 carries the ORF label, with uncertain function. CDR3 length: 16 residues. V was pared by 1 base and J by 2 bases, with 13 bases between. The CDR3 nucleotides are TGTGCCAGAAGCTTGTCGGAAGGGACTGGCAATCAGCCCCAGCATTTT. Residues: CARSLSEGTGNQPQHF.

The V and J genes are TRBV7-9 and TRBJ2-7; 8 nucleotides line up with TRBD1. With V trimmed by 0 bases and J by 3 bases, 4 bases remained unmatched. There are 15 residues in the CDR3. Germline CDR1 SEHNR, CDR2 FQNEAQ (reference sequence). The CDR3 DNA reads TGTGCCAGCAGCTTAGCGGCAGGGGGCCTCTACGAGCAGTACTTC. Residues: CASSLAAGGLYEQYF. Together with reference TRBV7-9 and TRBJ2-7, the CDR3 gives the full variable domain: DTGVSQNPRHKITKRGQNVTFRCDPISEHNRLYWYRQTLGQGPEFLTYFQNEAQLEKSRLLSDRFSAERPKGSFSTLEIQRTEQGDSAMYLCASSLAAGGLYEQYFGPGTRLTVT.

The chain recombines TRBV6-5 with TRBJ2-7; 10 bases fit TRBD2. Germline-derived CDR1 and CDR2 are MNHEY and SVGAGI. The CDR3 contains 13 residues. With V trimmed by 6 bases and J by 4 bases, 3 bases remained unmatched. CDR3 protein: CASRSGGVYEQYF. The CDR3 region has the DNA TGTGCCAGCAGAAGCGGGGGGGTTTACGAGCAGTACTTC.

Comments on this clone: The germline gene is not matched at one end of the junction; a read error may be the cause. V gene TRBV7-8 combines with J gene TRBJ2-6; 7 bases are shared with TRBD1. The CDR3 loop spans 17 amino acids. Germline CDR1 reads SGHVS; CDR2 reads FQNEAQ. CDR3 nucleotide sequence: TGTGCCAGCAGCTTGGGCAGGGGGTTAGGTGGGGCCAACGGCCTGACTTTC. As protein: CASSLGRGLGGANGLTF.

The gene calls are TRBV5-6 and TRBJ2-1; maybe TRBD1 (5 bases). The CDR3 is 12 residues long. V shed 4 bases and J shed 8 bases, with 10 bases lying between them. Germline V gene sequence: CDR1 SGHDT, CDR2 YYEEEE. CDR3 in DNA: TGTGCCAGCAGCCTCAGGGAAGATGAGCAGTTCTTC. It translates to CASSLREDEQFF.

V and J are TRBV4-1 and TRBJ2-7; D gene unclear. The ends were cut back, 3 bases at V and 6 bases at J, with 12 bases in the middle. Germline V CDR1 and CDR2: MGHRA, YSYEKL. CDR3 size: 13 residues. The CDR3 reads CASSQKVPGEQYF. DNA for the CDR3: TGCGCCAGCAGCCAGAAGGTGCCGGGCGAGCAGTACTTC.

The chain links TRBV29-1 to TRBJ2-7; perhaps TRBD2 as D (6 bases). The CDR3 consists of 15 residues. Germline CDR1 reads SQVTM; CDR2 reads ANQGSEA. V shed 6 bases and J shed 5 bases, with 23 bases lying between them. The chain's CDR3 is CSVRPGVKAYDEQYF. Written as DNA, the CDR3 is TGCAGCGTCCGCCCGGGAGTAAAGGCCTACGACGAGCAGTACTTC.

This rearrangement joins TRBV18 to TRBJ1-1, with D possibly TRBD1 on 5 matching bases. Trimming shortened V by 1 base and J by 0 bases, and 6 bases separated the two germline ends. The CDR3 consists of 14 residues. The V gene's germline CDR1 is KGHSH and CDR2 LQKENI. Written as DNA, the CDR3 is TGTGCCAGCTCACCACAGGGGATGAACACTGAAGCTTTCTTT. This codes for CASSPQGMNTEAFF.

This chain links TRBV19 with TRBJ1-1; D remains ambiguous. There are 13 residues in the CDR3. Germline V lookup: CDR1 LNHDA, CDR2 SQIVND (reference sequence). V lost 6 bases, J lost 11 bases, and 19 bases lay in between. The CDR3 here is CASSLPGGYWAFF. For the CDR3, the DNA is TGTGCCAGTAGCCTTCCTGGAGGGTATTGGGCTTTCTTT. Full variable domain (rest looked up from reference TRBV19 and TRBJ1-1): DGGITQSPKYLFRKEGQNVTLSCEQNLNHDAMYWYRQDPGQGLRLIYYSQIVNDFQKGDIAEGYSVSREKKESFPLTVTSAQKNPTAFYLCASSLPGGYWAFFGQGTRLTVV.

The rearrangement links TRBV11-1 to TRBJ2-1, with 10 bases that match TRBD2. V was clipped by 5 bases and J by 4 bases; unmatched bases: 8. Looked up from germline, CDR1 is SGHAT and CDR2 is FQDESV (reference sequence). This CDR3 has 16 residues. CDR3 DNA sequence: TGTGCCAGCAGCCCCCTGAGCGGGGGGGGGTACAATGAGCAGTTCTTC. This codes for CASSPLSGGGYNEQFF.

The CDR3: CASSQRTSGMTDTQYF. The CDR3 region has the DNA TGTGCCAGCAGCCAACGGACTAGCGGGATGACAGATACGCAGTATTTT. The rearrangement joins TRBV4-2 to TRBJ2-3; 12 bases map to TRBD2. Trimming at V came to 2 bases and at J to 3 bases, leaving 3 bases not matched to a gene. Per the germline V gene, CDR1 is LGHNA and CDR2 is YNFKEQ. The CDR3 totals 16 residues.

V and J are TRBV5-6 and TRBJ1-6; a possible D gene is TRBD1 (5 bases). V lost 1 base and J 5 bases, leaving 10 bases between the germline ends. The CDR3 has 15 amino acids. Germline assignment: CDR1 SGHDT and CDR2 YYEEEE. The CDR3 loop reads CASSLWQGNNSPLHF. CDR3 DNA sequence: TGTGCCAGCAGCTTGTGGCAGGGCAATAATTCACCCCTCCACTTT.

The V and J genes are TRBV9 and TRBJ2-3; 7 bases are a match to TRBD2. Germline V lookup: CDR1 SGDLS, CDR2 YYNGEE. J gave up 0 bases and V 4 bases, and 5 bases lay outside the gene matches. CDR3 size: 15 residues. The CDR3 is CASSRQRGSTDTQYF. The CDR3 bases are TGTGCCAGCAGCCGACAGCGGGGTAGCACAGATACGCAGTATTTT. Based on the CDR3 plus reference TRBV9 and TRBJ2-3, the full variable domain is DSGVTQTPKHLITATGQRVTLRCSPRSGDLSVYWYQQSLDQGLQFLIQYYNGEERAKGNILERFSAQQFPDLHSELNLSSLELGDSALYFCASSRQRGSTDTQYFGPGTRLTVL.

The chain uses TRBV27 and TRBJ2-3; 9 bases line up with TRBD2. V lost 10 bases to trimming and J lost 5 bases; unmatched junction nucleotides: 10. This CDR3 is built from 14 residues. Germline V gene data show CDR1 as MNHEY and CDR2 as SMNVEV (reference sequence). The CDR3 reads CATNLAGAGDTQYF. Written as DNA, the CDR3 is TGTGCCACTAACTTAGCGGGGGCCGGAGATACGCAGTATTTT.

The rearrangement uses TRBV5-6 and TRBJ1-2; 8 bases fit TRBD1. This CDR3 has 17 residues. Germline V lookup: CDR1 SGHDT, CDR2 YYEEEE. With 6 bases clipped from V and 6 bases from J, the junction kept 19 bases outside the gene matches. The CDR3 region is CASTFITTGGNLDGYTF. The CDR3 coding sequence is TGTGCCAGCACCTTTATAACTACAGGGGGGAACTTAGATGGCTACACCTTC.

The chain uses TRBV19 and TRBJ1-5; 7 bases line up with TRBD1. V lost 3 bases to trimming and J lost 5 bases; unmatched junction nucleotides: 4. The CDR3 is 14 amino acids. Germline V gene data show CDR1 as LNHDA and CDR2 as SQIVND (reference sequence). The CDR3, as DNA: TGTGCCAGTAGTATGGACAGGCGTTATCAGCCCCAGCATTTT. This translates into CASSMDRRYQPQHF.

This chain uses TRBV7-2 with TRBJ1-2; 9 positions agree with TRBD1. The V and J ends lost 5 bases and 4 bases, in that order; junction bases with no gene match: 11. The CDR3 sequence is 16 residues long. Germline-derived CDR1 and CDR2 are SGHTA and FQGNSA. CDR3 coding DNA: TGTGCCAGCAGCCCCAACGGACAGGGGTTAAGCTATGGCTACACCTTC. It yields the protein CASSPNGQGLSYGYTF. The variable domain in full, with the rest retrieved from reference TRBV7-2 and TRBJ1-2, is GAGVSQSPSNKVTEKGKDVELRCDPISGHTALYWYRQSLGQGLEFLIYFQGNSAPDKSGLPSDRFSAERTGGSVSTLTIQRTQQEDSAVYLCASSPNGQGLSYGYTFGSGTRLTVV.

V is TRBV4-2 and J is TRBJ2-6, with unresolved D. The CDR3 spans 16 residues. CDR1 and CDR2 from the germline V gene are LGHNA and YNFKEQ. V lost 0 bases to trimming and J lost 0 bases, with 6 bases between them. CDR3 DNA: TGTGCCAGCAGCCAAGAAGAGTACTCTGGGGCCAACGTCCTGACTTTC. Its protein product is CASSQEEYSGANVLTF.